Each of the 26 T cell receptor beta chains below was sequenced from the same sample in a study of cytomegalovirus exposure and HLA in healthy donors. This PCR relied on a set of 60 Vbeta primers and 13 Jbeta primers. Libraries were prepared by immunoSEQ multiplex PCR; TCRdb keeps only in-frame clonotypes and omits some of them. The sample has roughly 180,000 clones, under 90% seen once. Input material: PBMCs. Receptor source: a male donor in good health and CMV-seronegative.

Only a few counts were recorded for this clone. The chain carries TRBV7-9 and TRBJ2-7; 12 positions agree with TRBD2. This CDR3 has 18 residues. Germline CDR1 SEHNR, CDR2 FQNEAQ (reference sequence). The V and J ends lost 5 bases and 2 bases, in that order; junction bases with no gene match: 13. The CDR3 sequence is CASSAAGLAGSGAYEQYF. DNA of the CDR3: TGTGCCAGCAGCGCGGCGGGACTAGCGGGCTCAGGGGCCTACGAGCAGTACTTC.

This chain joins TRBV5-1 and TRBJ2-5; a weak D match, TRBD1 (5 bases). Germline-derived CDR1 and CDR2 are SGHRS and YFSETQ. The germline V and J ends were trimmed by 0 bases and 5 bases, with 11 bases remaining between them. The CDR3 covers 14 residues. The chain's CDR3 is CASSLGQRMETQYF. The CDR3 DNA follows: TGCGCCAGCAGCTTGGGACAGAGGATGGAGACCCAGTACTTC.

The chain links TRBV5-6 to TRBJ2-1; 9 nucleotides line up with TRBD1. This CDR3 spans 14 amino acids. With 4 bases clipped from V and 7 bases from J, the junction kept 6 bases outside the gene matches. Germline V gene lookup returns CDR1 SGHDT and CDR2 YYEEEE. CDR3 nucleotide sequence: TGTGCCAGCAGCCCCGGGACAGGGAGGAATGAGCAGTTCTTC. Protein sequence: CASSPGTGRNEQFF.

V and J are TRBV5-1 and TRBJ2-7; TRBD2 matches at 10 bases. The CDR3 spans 16 residues. V lost 0 bases, J lost 6 bases, and 9 bases stayed unmatched. Germline V CDR1 and CDR2: SGHRS, YFSETQ. The CDR3 sequence: CASSLATSGKGSEQYF. The CDR3 DNA is TGCGCCAGCAGCTTGGCTACTAGCGGGAAGGGTAGCGAGCAGTACTTC. The variable domain in full, completed from reference TRBV5-1 and TRBJ2-7, reads KAGVTQTPRYLIKTRGQQVTLSCSPISGHRSVSWYQQTPGQGLQFLFEYFSETQRNKGNFPGRFSGRQFSNSRSEMNVSTLELGDSALYLCASSLATSGKGSEQYFGPGTRLTVT.

This clone was counted many times. This rearrangement joins TRBV6-4 to TRBJ2-2; the match to TRBD2 covers 7 bases. V shed 5 bases, J shed 3 bases, and the junction held 0 bases outside the gene matches. In germline, CDR1 is MRHNA, CDR2 SNTAGT. This CDR3 has 13 amino acids. The CDR3 DNA sequence: TGTGCCAGCAGTAGCGGGGACACCGGGGAGCTGTTTTTT. Translated, it gives CASSSGDTGELFF.

The rearrangement joins TRBV28 to TRBJ1-1; D ambiguous. The CDR3 totals 13 residues. Germline values: CDR1 MDHEN, CDR2 SYDVKM. Trimming cost V 2 bases and J 7 bases, with 11 bases left between them. The CDR3 DNA reads TGTGCCAGCAGTTTAAGCCCACGCGGTGAAGCTTTCTTT. Residues: CASSLSPRGEAFF.

The J gene is TRBJ2-7, the V gene TRBV2; D unclear. The V end was cut by 7 bases, the J end by 0 bases, with 10 bases between. CDR3 length equals 13 residues. The V gene's germline CDR1 is SNHLY and CDR2 FYNNEI. The DNA for the CDR3 is TGTGCCAGCACCGCCACTGACTCCTACGAGCAGTACTTC. This encodes CASTATDSYEQYF.

The chain joins TRBV5-1 to TRBJ2-7, with 12 bases lining up with TRBD1. Trimming removed 4 bases from V and 6 bases from J; junction bases left unmatched: 5. This CDR3 comprises 14 residues. Germline loops: CDR1 SGHRS, CDR2 YFSETQ. The CDR3 DNA reads as TGCGCCAGCAGCGCGGGACAGGGGGCAGGCGAGCAGTACTTC. Its protein product is CASSAGQGAGEQYF. Full variable domain (outside the CDR3, taken from reference TRBV5-1 and TRBJ2-7): KAGVTQTPRYLIKTRGQQVTLSCSPISGHRSVSWYQQTPGQGLQFLFEYFSETQRNKGNFPGRFSGRQFSNSRSEMNVSTLELGDSALYLCASSAGQGAGEQYFGPGTRLTVT.

The rearrangement joins TRBV25-1 to TRBJ1-2; TRBD1 agrees at 9 bases. Germline CDR1 reads MGHDK; CDR2 reads SYGVNS. CDR3 length equals 14 residues. V lost 6 bases to trimming and J lost 4 bases; unmatched junction nucleotides: 6. CDR3 protein: CASRRTGVAYGYTF. As DNA, the CDR3 is TGTGCCAGCAGGAGGACAGGGGTGGCCTATGGCTACACCTTC.

To note about this clone: The junction and the germline gene differ at one end; a read error may be behind it. CDR3 bases: TGTACCAGCAGGGACAGGGGGTACCAGCCCCAGCATTTT. As protein: CTSRDRGYQPQHF. The genes are TRBV2 and TRBJ1-5; 11 bases align to TRBD1. Germline CDR1 and CDR2: SNHLY and FYNNEI. This CDR3 has 13 amino acids. Complete variable domain (other parts from reference TRBV2 and TRBJ1-5): EPEVTQTPSHQVTQMGQEVILRCVPISNHLYFYWYRQILGQKVEFLVSFYNNEISEKSEIFDDQFSVERPDGSNFTLKIRSTKLEDSAMYFCTSRDRGYQPQHFGDGTRLSIL.

The chain recombines TRBV6-6 with TRBJ2-7; D is uncertain. The ends were cut back, 1 base at V and 9 bases at J, with 10 bases in the middle. This CDR3 has 12 amino acids. Germline V gene sequence: CDR1 MNHNY, CDR2 SVGAGI (reference sequence). The CDR3: CASSYFRGRQYF. In DNA form, the CDR3 reads TGTGCCAGCAGTTACTTCCGTGGGCGGCAGTACTTC.

The chain carries TRBV12-5 and TRBJ2-2; 12 bases align to TRBD2. J gave up 7 bases and V 0 bases, and 12 bases lay outside the gene matches. This CDR3 has 19 amino acids. Germline V gives CDR1 LGHNT, CDR2 FRNRAP. The CDR3 DNA reads as TGTGCTAGTGGTTTGGTAGCGGGCCTAGCGGGAGGGCCTGTCGGGGAGCTGTTTTTT. This gives the protein CASGLVAGLAGGPVGELFF.

This chain joins TRBV28 and TRBJ2-5; a weak D match, TRBD2 (5 bases). This CDR3 comprises 13 residues. Germline V gene data show CDR1 as MDHEN and CDR2 as SYDVKM. V dropped 11 bases and J dropped 11 bases, with 24 bases sitting between them. CDR3 coding DNA: TGTGCCGCGAACAACATTGGCGCGCGCGGGCAGTACTTC. Protein sequence: CAANNIGARGQYF.

About this clone itself: The junction departs from the called germline gene at one end, perhaps through a read error. The chain uses TRBV19 and TRBJ2-3; D possibly corresponds to TRBD1 (5 bases). Germline V CDR1 and CDR2: LNHDA, SQIVND (reference sequence). The CDR3 loop spans 11 amino acids. CDR3 sequence: CASRSGPQVAF. DNA of the CDR3: TGTGCCAGTAGATCGGGCCCACAGGTTGCTTTT.

The V gene is TRBV6-5, the J gene TRBJ1-4, with D maybe TRBD1 (5 bases). CDR3 length: 14 residues. Trimming took 5 bases from V and 0 from J, leaving 7 bases between them. Germline lookup yields CDR1 MNHEY and CDR2 SVGAGI. The CDR3 DNA follows: TGTGCCAGCAGTAAGACAGCAACTAATGAAAAACTGTTTTTT. Protein product: CASSKTATNEKLFF.

The genes are TRBV11-2 and TRBJ1-2, with D maybe TRBD1 (6 bases). Germline V gene data show CDR1 as SGHAT and CDR2 as FQNNGV. Trimming shortened V by 1 base and J by 7 bases, and 13 bases separated the two germline ends. This CDR3 has 14 residues. CDR3 DNA: TGTGCCAGCAGCTTAGGCCAGGGGTTCTCTGGCTACACCTTC. Translating gives CASSLGQGFSGYTF.

The J gene is TRBJ2-7, the V gene TRBV29-1; 7 bases match TRBD1. V shed 7 bases, J shed 2 bases, and the junction held 11 bases outside the gene matches. The germline V gene has CDR1 SQVTM and CDR2 ANQGSEA. The CDR3 has 14 amino acids. CDR3 nucleotide sequence: TGCAGCGCGAATTTACAGGGGTTTGCCTACGAGCAGTACTTC. It is translated as CSANLQGFAYEQYF.

The J gene is TRBJ1-1, the V gene TRBV15, with D possibly being TRBD1 (5 bases). The CDR3 sequence is 15 residues long. Germline CDR1 and CDR2: LNHNV and YYDKDF (reference sequence). Between the trimmed V and J ends, which lost 3 bases and 6 bases, there was a span of 17 bases. CDR3 region: CATSSSGRRGSEAFF. CDR3 coding DNA: TGTGCCACCAGCAGCTCGGGACGGCGGGGGTCTGAAGCTTTCTTT.

The V and J genes are TRBV27 and TRBJ1-6, with a weak D call TRBD1 (5 bases). The CDR3 is 14 amino acids. Trimming took 5 bases from V and 9 from J, leaving 14 bases between them. Germline values: CDR1 MNHEY, CDR2 SMNVEV (reference sequence). In DNA, the CDR3 is TGTGCCAGCAGTCCGTTCCTGGGGGGTTCACCCCTCCACTTT. This codes for CASSPFLGGSPLHF.

The J gene is TRBJ2-1, the V gene TRBV28; D possibly corresponds to TRBD1 (6 bases). Germline-derived CDR1 and CDR2 are MDHEN and SYDVKM. V was trimmed by 5 bases and J by 9 bases, leaving 35 bases between them. The CDR3 loop spans 20 amino acids. CDR3 DNA sequence: TGTGCCAGCAGTCCCGAGGCGCCCTTTACGGCGAGGGGGATGTCTGGTGAGCAGTTCTTC. This gives the protein CASSPEAPFTARGMSGEQFF.

The chain joins TRBV7-9 to TRBJ1-5; possible D gene TRBD1, 5 bases. CDR1 SEHNR and CDR2 FQNEAQ come from the germline V gene (reference sequence). The CDR3 runs 16 residues. Trimming stripped 2 bases from V and 7 bases from J, with 18 bases between. The CDR3 bases are TGTGCCAGCAGCTTAAGTCATGAGGGGCGGGGGCAGCCCCAGCATTTT. It encodes CASSLSHEGRGQPQHF.

The chain has TRBV10-3 and TRBJ2-5; 11 bases align to TRBD2. Germline CDR1 ENHRY, CDR2 SYGVKD. V dropped 10 bases and J dropped 6; count of bases not matched to a gene: 10. This CDR3 comprises 14 residues. This CDR3 is CATGRGTSGQTQYF. The DNA for the CDR3 is TGTGCCACCGGACGGGGGACTAGCGGCCAGACCCAGTACTTC.

This clone was counted between two and nine times. J is TRBJ2-7 and V is TRBV2, with a weak D call TRBD1 (5 bases). Germline lookup yields CDR1 SNHLY and CDR2 FYNNEI. This CDR3 is built from 14 residues. The V end was cut by 0 bases, the J end by 0 bases, with 6 bases between. In DNA, the CDR3 is TGTGCCAGCAGTGAAGCACAGGTCTCCTACGAGCAGTACTTC. Protein sequence: CASSEAQVSYEQYF.

The chain is built from TRBV4-2 and TRBJ2-7; 9 bases line up with TRBD2. The V gene end was trimmed by 4 bases and the J gene end by 5 bases; junction bases not matched to a gene: 9. This CDR3 has 15 residues. Germline assignment: CDR1 LGHNA and CDR2 YNFKEQ. CDR3 sequence: CASSPSIAGVNEQYF. Here the CDR3 DNA reads TGTGCCAGCAGCCCATCAATAGCGGGAGTAAACGAGCAGTACTTC.

A single count supports this clone. This chain joins TRBV27 and TRBJ1-5; tentatively, D is TRBD1 (5 bases). The CDR3 runs 12 residues. The germline V gene encodes CDR1 MNHEY and CDR2 SMNVEV (reference sequence). Trimming cost V 8 bases and J 4 bases, with 9 bases left between them. CDR3 DNA: TGTGCCAGCGGTGACAGTAATCAGCCCCAGCATTTT. It specifies CASGDSNQPQHF.

The chain couples TRBV6-5 to TRBJ1-2; 7 bases are shared with TRBD1. Looked up from germline, CDR1 is MNHEY and CDR2 is SVGAGI. This CDR3 is built from 14 residues. Trimming at V came to 4 bases and at J to 6 bases, leaving 8 bases not matched to a gene. The CDR3 coding sequence is TGTGCCAGCAGTTTCCAGGGGGGTTCGGATGGCTACACCTTC. Translated, it gives CASSFQGGSDGYTF.